These 20 T cell receptor beta chains came from one sample sequenced in a study of blood T cell repertoires in COVID-19. Profiling relied on immunoSEQ multiplex PCR, and the TCRdb table lists in-frame clones only, not all of them. This table has around 260,000 clones, approximately 85% appearing once. Sequenced input: PBMCs or T cells enriched from blood (not recorded which). These receptors came from a woman aged 30 to 39 who had recovered from COVID-19.

The V and J genes are TRBV5-6 and TRBJ1-3; D unresolved. Germline V lookup: CDR1 SGHDT, CDR2 YYEEEE. The CDR3 consists of 15 residues. Trimming pared 2 bases from V and 0 bases from J, leaving 9 bases between. CDR3 amino acids: CASSFQVLSGNTIYF. The CDR3 DNA is TGTGCCAGCAGCTTTCAGGTTCTCTCTGGAAACACCATATATTTT.

This chain links TRBV7-9 with TRBJ1-5, with a weak D call TRBD1 (6 bases). The CDR3 covers 14 residues. Per the germline V gene, CDR1 is SEHNR and CDR2 is FQNEAQ (reference sequence). V was trimmed by 5 bases and J by 9 bases, leaving 17 bases between them. Here the CDR3 DNA reads TGTGCCAGCAGCCTACAGGGATTGAACCGGCCCCAGCATTTT. Translation: CASSLQGLNRPQHF.

The rearrangement joins TRBV6-1 to TRBJ2-2; TRBD2 agrees at 7 bases. CDR3 size: 17 residues. The germline CDR1 and CDR2 sequences are MNHNS and SASEGT. V was clipped by 1 base and J by 1 base; unmatched bases: 6. The CDR3 sequence: CASSEVGGTLNTGELFF. CDR3 nucleotides: TGTGCCAGCAGTGAAGTGGGGGGGACTCTGAACACCGGGGAGCTGTTTTTT.

The rearrangement joins TRBV28 to TRBJ2-7; the D is unclear. Germline lookup yields CDR1 MDHEN and CDR2 SYDVKM. Trimming removed 7 bases from V and 0 bases from J, with 13 bases in between. The CDR3 has 14 amino acids. CDR3 in DNA: TGTGCCAGCACCCCACAGACAACCTCCTACGAGCAGTACTTC. Amino acid sequence: CASTPQTTSYEQYF.

This sequence joins TRBV2 and TRBJ2-1; 9 bases map to TRBD2. Germline CDR1 is SNHLY and CDR2 is FYNNEI. V gave up 8 bases and J gave up 2 bases; unmatched junction bases: 1. CDR3 size: 13 residues. Here the CDR3 DNA reads TGTGCCAGCTTAGCGGGAGCCTACAATGAGCAGTTCTTC. This sequence encodes CASLAGAYNEQFF.

The chain combines TRBV28 with TRBJ1-6; the match to TRBD1 covers 9 bases. CDR3 length equals 15 residues. J lost 9 bases, V lost 5 bases, and 8 bases had no gene match. CDR1 and CDR2 from the germline V gene are MDHEN and SYDVKM. In nucleotides, the CDR3 is TGTGCCAGCAGTACGGGGGGGACAGGGACTTCACCCCTCCACTTT. Translating it yields CASSTGGTGTSPLHF.

The chain carries TRBV3-1 (or the pseudogene TRBV3-2) and TRBJ1-1; TRBD1 might be the D (6 bases). Germline V gives CDR1 LGHDT, CDR2 YNNKEL (reference sequence). V lost 3 bases to trimming and J lost 5 bases, with 13 bases between them. The CDR3 is made up of 14 amino acids. CDR3 sequence reads: CASSHSTGFTEAFF. The CDR3 nucleotides read TGTGCCAGCAGCCACAGCACAGGGTTTACTGAAGCTTTCTTT.

This chain uses TRBV28 with TRBJ1-5; D unclear. V shed 2 bases and J shed 6 bases, with 20 bases lying between them. Germline values: CDR1 MDHEN, CDR2 SYDVKM. The length of the CDR3 is 17 residues. The CDR3 DNA reads as TGTGCCAGCAGTTTAGCCCCCAGGATCATAGGCCGTCAGCCCCAGCATTTT. Translation gives CASSLAPRIIGRQPQHF.

This chain joins TRBV18 and TRBJ2-5, with TRBD1 matching over 8 bases. The germline V gene has CDR1 KGHSH and CDR2 LQKENI. V was pared by 5 bases and J by 5 bases, with 4 bases of the junction left unmatched. This CDR3 has 13 residues. The CDR3 sequence is CASSSTGVETQYF. CDR3 DNA sequence: TGTGCCAGCTCATCGACAGGGGTGGAGACCCAGTACTTC.

The V call is TRBV28, the J call TRBJ1-5; 9 bases fit TRBD1. The CDR3 is made up of 15 amino acids. The germline V gene has CDR1 MDHEN and CDR2 SYDVKM. V lost 1 base, J lost 6 bases, and 4 bases stayed unmatched. The CDR3 DNA reads as TGTGCCAGCAGTTTATTGGGACAGGGCGGTCAGCCCCAGCATTTT. Residues: CASSLLGQGGQPQHF.

V usage is TRBV7-8 and J usage is TRBJ2-7, with 10 bases lining up with TRBD1. V was pared by 1 base and J by 5 bases, with 8 bases of the junction left unmatched. Germline V gene lookup returns CDR1 SGHVS and CDR2 FQNEAQ. There are 16 residues in the CDR3. DNA of the CDR3: TGTGCCAGCAGCTTAGGGGGGGGACAGGGGTTCAACGAGCAGTACTTC. Protein sequence: CASSLGGGQGFNEQYF.

The genes are TRBV7-2 and TRBJ1-3; no definite D call. Per the germline V gene, CDR1 is SGHTA and CDR2 is FQGNSA. The CDR3 has 13 residues. V gave up 1 base and J gave up 4 bases, with 5 bases separating them. CDR3 sequence: CASSLGQGNTIYF. The CDR3 DNA reads as TGTGCCAGCAGCTTAGGCCAGGGAAACACCATATATTTT.

This chain links TRBV28 with TRBJ1-4, with TRBD1 matching over 10 bases. From germline, CDR1 is MDHEN and CDR2 SYDVKM. The CDR3 has 15 amino acids. V shed 0 bases, J shed 8 bases, and the junction held 3 bases outside the gene matches. The CDR3 DNA follows: TGTGCCAGCAGTTTATGGGGACAGGGGAGCGAAAAACTGTTTTTT. It yields the protein CASSLWGQGSEKLFF.

J is TRBJ1-2 and V is TRBV4-1; 8 bases agree with TRBD1. This CDR3 has 17 residues. CDR1 MGHRA and CDR2 YSYEKL come from the germline V gene. V was clipped by 0 bases and J by 7 bases; unmatched bases: 13. The CDR3 nucleotides read TGCGCCAGCAGCCAAGATCCGTTGACAGGGGCCTCTACTGGCTACACCTTC. Its translation: CASSQDPLTGASTGYTF.

The chain uses TRBV5-1 and TRBJ1-3; D gene ambiguous. Trimming removed 4 bases from V and 3 bases from J, with 5 bases in between. In germline, CDR1 is SGHRS, CDR2 YFSETQ. This CDR3 has 12 residues. The CDR3 sequence is CASSVGGNTIYF. Written as DNA, the CDR3 is TGCGCCAGCAGCGTCGGTGGAAACACCATATATTTT. The full variable domain, its missing parts supplied by reference TRBV5-1 and TRBJ1-3, is KAGVTQTPRYLIKTRGQQVTLSCSPISGHRSVSWYQQTPGQGLQFLFEYFSETQRNKGNFPGRFSGRQFSNSRSEMNVSTLELGDSALYLCASSVGGNTIYFGEGSWLTVV.

The V and J genes are TRBV3-1 (or the pseudogene TRBV3-2) and TRBJ1-5; D is perhaps TRBD1 (6 bases). The CDR3 is 14 residues long. Germline V gives CDR1 LGHDT, CDR2 YNNKEL (reference sequence). V dropped 1 base and J dropped 3 bases, with 7 bases sitting between them. This CDR3 is CASSQAGDNQPQHF. DNA for the CDR3: TGTGCCAGCAGCCAAGCAGGGGACAATCAGCCCCAGCATTTT.

The rearrangement links TRBV9 to TRBJ2-3; 9 nucleotides agree with TRBD2. The CDR3 has 16 residues. Germline V gene data show CDR1 as SGDLS and CDR2 as YYNGEE. V dropped 3 bases and J dropped 4; count of bases not matched to a gene: 9. The CDR3 protein is CASSARGIAGADTQYF. The CDR3 DNA sequence: TGTGCCAGCAGCGCAAGGGGGATAGCGGGAGCAGATACGCAGTATTTT.

The V and J genes are TRBV11-2 and TRBJ2-7; 10 nucleotides agree with TRBD2. The ends lost 3 bases at V and 4 bases at J; junction bases unmatched: 6. The CDR3 covers 15 residues. Germline V gene data show CDR1 as SGHAT and CDR2 as FQNNGV. In DNA form, the CDR3 reads TGTGCCAGCAGCTTTAGCGGGAGGACTACTTACGAGCAGTACTTC. The encoded protein is CASSFSGRTTYEQYF.

This clone was recorded only once. The CDR3 nucleotides are TGTGCCAGCAGCTTAGATTTCGGGGGGGCCCAGGAAAAACTGTTTTTT. This sequence encodes CASSLDFGGAQEKLFF. The gene calls are TRBV7-9 and TRBJ1-4; maybe TRBD1 (6 bases). Germline V lookup: CDR1 SEHNR, CDR2 FQNEAQ (reference sequence). This CDR3 is built from 16 residues. The V end was cut by 1 base, the J end by 8 bases, with 17 bases between. The full variable domain, its missing parts supplied by reference TRBV7-9 and TRBJ1-4, is DTGVSQNPRHKITKRGQNVTFRCDPISEHNRLYWYRQTLGQGPEFLTYFQNEAQLEKSRLLSDRFSAERPKGSFSTLEIQRTEQGDSAMYLCASSLDFGGAQEKLFFGSGTQLSVL.

This clone was detected a few times. The junction does not match germline at one end; this may be a read error. The chain recombines TRBV30 with TRBJ1-5; no clear D. Germline V lookup: CDR1 GTSNPN, CDR2 SVGIG (reference sequence). This CDR3 spans 15 amino acids. The CDR3 sequence: CAWSVGPGSSQPQHF. CDR3 sequence (DNA): TGTGCCTGGAGTGTAGGTCCGGGAAGCAGTCAGCCCCAGCATTTT.